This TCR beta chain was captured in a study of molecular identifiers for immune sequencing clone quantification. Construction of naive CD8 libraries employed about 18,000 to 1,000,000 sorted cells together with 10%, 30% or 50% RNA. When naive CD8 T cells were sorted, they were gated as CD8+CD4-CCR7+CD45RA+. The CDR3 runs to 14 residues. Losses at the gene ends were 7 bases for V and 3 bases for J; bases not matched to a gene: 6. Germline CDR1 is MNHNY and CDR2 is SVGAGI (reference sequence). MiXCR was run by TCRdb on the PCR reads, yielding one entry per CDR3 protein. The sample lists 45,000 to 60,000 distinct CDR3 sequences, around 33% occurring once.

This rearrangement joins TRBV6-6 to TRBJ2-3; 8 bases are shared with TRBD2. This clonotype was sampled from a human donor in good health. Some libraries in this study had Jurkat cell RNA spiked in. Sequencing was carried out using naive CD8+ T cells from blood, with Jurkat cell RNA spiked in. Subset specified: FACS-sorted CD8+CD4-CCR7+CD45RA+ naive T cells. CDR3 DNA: TGTGCCAGCAATCTAGCGGGTTGGACAGATACGCAGTATTTT. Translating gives CASNLAGWTDTQYF.